The 32 T cell receptor beta chains below were found in one sample sequenced in a study of early T cells in non-severe SARS-CoV-2 infection. TCRdb processed the 5' RACE reads anew with MiXCR; each CDR3 protein has one entry. Found here are more than 55,000 distinct CDR3 sequences, 4.6% of them singletons; the top ten hold about 3.6%. The sequences come from whole blood, collected at baseline. The source is an adult who was a healthcare worker with PCR-confirmed SARS-CoV-2 infection or an uninfected control (not recorded which). The donor label of this sample is uncertain.

The chain employs TRBV5-1 and TRBJ1-3; possible D gene TRBD1, 6 bases. The V end lost 0 bases, the J end lost 2 bases, and 9 bases lay between the germline ends. Germline CDR1 is SGHRS and CDR2 is YFSETQ. The CDR3 is made up of 15 amino acids. DNA of the CDR3: TGCGCCAGCAGCTTGGAGGGGACAACTGGAAACACCATATATTTT. Translated, it gives CASSLEGTTGNTIYF.

This chain connects TRBV20-1 to TRBJ2-1; possibly TRBD1 for D (6 bases). CDR1 and CDR2 from the germline V gene are DFQATT and SNEGSKA (reference sequence). Trimming removed 0 bases at V and 5 bases at J, with 17 bases between. The length of the CDR3 is 16 residues. The CDR3 sequence is CSARDLAGVRDNEQFF. The CDR3 DNA reads TGCAGTGCTAGAGATCTTGCAGGGGTCAGGGACAATGAGCAGTTCTTC.

The chain uses TRBV6-2 or TRBV6-3 and TRBJ2-7; no definite D call. In germline, CDR1 is MNHEY, CDR2 SVGEGT. The CDR3 loop spans 13 amino acids. Trimming left V 2 bases short and J 2 bases short, with 7 bases between. CDR3: CASSYTGTYEQYF. The CDR3 DNA reads as TGTGCCAGCAGTTACACGGGTACCTACGAGCAGTACTTC.

This clonotype was observed at least ten times. The chain is built from TRBV12-3 or TRBV12-4 and TRBJ2-1, with D tentatively TRBD1 or TRBD2 (5 bases each). The CDR3 loop spans 16 amino acids. V lost 1 base, J lost 2 bases, and 12 bases lay in between. The CDR3 loop reads CASSLGPGPTYNEQFF. DNA for the CDR3: TGTGCCAGCAGTTTAGGTCCGGGGCCTACCTACAATGAGCAGTTCTTC.

This clonotype was counted many times. V gene TRBV20-1 combines with J gene TRBJ2-5; TRBD2 aligns across 8 bases. The CDR3 sequence is 15 residues long. V was clipped by 3 bases and J by 2 bases; unmatched bases: 8. Germline V CDR1 and CDR2: DFQATT, SNEGSKA (reference sequence). The DNA for the CDR3 is TGCAGTGCTAGCCATGGCGGGGGGCCGCAAGAGACCCAGTACTTC. The encoded protein is CSASHGGGPQETQYF.

This clonotype occurred many times. V is TRBV6-5 and J is TRBJ2-1; D is perhaps TRBD1 (5 bases). V shed 2 bases and J shed 10 bases, with 12 bases lying between them. The germline V gene has CDR1 MNHEY and CDR2 SVGAGI. The CDR3 contains 13 residues. Here the CDR3 reads CASSYPPTGEQFF. The CDR3 DNA follows: TGTGCCAGCAGTTACCCCCCCACAGGCGAGCAGTTCTTC.

This clonotype was detected ten times or more. The chain is built from TRBV6-6 and TRBJ1-4; a weak D match, TRBD1 (5 bases). Germline lookup yields CDR1 MNHNY and CDR2 SVGAGI (reference sequence). The CDR3 spans 13 residues. Trimming shortened V by 4 bases and J by 7 bases, and 10 bases separated the two germline ends. The CDR3 protein is CASSFADSEKLFF. CDR3 DNA sequence: TGTGCCAGCAGTTTCGCAGACAGTGAAAAACTGTTTTTT.

Ten or more counts support this clonotype. V is TRBV10-2 and J is TRBJ2-7; perhaps TRBD1 as D (6 bases). CDR1 is WSHSY and CDR2 is SAAADI in the germline V gene. V was shortened by 6 bases and J by 4 bases, with 16 bases between the two germline ends. CDR3 size: 14 residues. The CDR3 nucleotides are TGCGCCAGCAGCCCACAGGGAGCAGGGTACGAGCAGTACTTC. Translating gives CASSPQGAGYEQYF.

This clonotype was found a few times. The chain is built from TRBV15 and TRBJ2-2; 11 positions agree with TRBD1. Germline CDR1 is LNHNV and CDR2 is YYDKDF (reference sequence). The CDR3 runs 14 residues. The V gene end was trimmed by 7 bases and the J gene end by 6 bases; junction bases not matched to a gene: 4. In DNA form, the CDR3 reads TGTGCCACCACCCGGGGACAGGGGGCCGGGGAGCTGTTTTTT. This codes for CATTRGQGAGELFF.

This clonotype was seen only a few times. V and J are TRBV20-1 and TRBJ2-5, with TRBD2 matching 8 bases. Losses at the gene ends were 5 bases for V and 3 bases for J; bases not matched to a gene: 8. Germline V lookup: CDR1 DFQATT, CDR2 SNEGSKA (reference sequence). There are 14 residues in the CDR3. CDR3 sequence (DNA): TGCAGTGCTCCGTCCCTGCGGGGGGAAGAGACCCAGTACTTC. Its translation: CSAPSLRGEETQYF.

The chain combines TRBV11-2 with TRBJ2-4; a possible D gene is TRBD1 (6 bases). This CDR3 contains 15 residues. Trimming pared 2 bases from V and 0 bases from J, leaving 8 bases between. The V gene's germline CDR1 is SGHAT and CDR2 FQNNGV. The CDR3 DNA is TGTGCCAGCAGCTTACCAGGGGTAGCCAAAAACATTCAGTACTTC. Translated, it gives CASSLPGVAKNIQYF.

The V and J genes are TRBV13 and TRBJ1-2; 8 nucleotides align to TRBD1. CDR3 size: 15 residues. V lost 4 bases and J lost 2; bases outside the gene matches: 6. Germline CDR1 is PRHDT and CDR2 is FYEKMQ (reference sequence). CDR3 protein: CASSSAGGLNYGYTF. The DNA of the CDR3 is TGTGCCAGCAGCTCAGCAGGGGGCTTAAACTATGGCTACACCTTC.

This clonotype appeared many times. The CDR3 DNA reads TGTGCCAGCATTGATACAGGTCTCTCCAATGAGCAGTTCTTC. It codes for CASIDTGLSNEQFF. The chain employs TRBV28 and TRBJ2-1; a possible D gene is TRBD1 (5 bases). Germline V gene data show CDR1 as MDHEN and CDR2 as SYDVKM. The CDR3 covers 14 residues. V lost 7 bases and J 6 bases, leaving 16 bases between the germline ends.

J is TRBJ1-4 and V is TRBV7-6; 7 nucleotides align to TRBD1. Germline-derived CDR1 and CDR2 are SGHVS and FNYEAQ. The CDR3 sequence is 12 residues long. The ends lost 5 bases at V and 8 bases at J; junction bases unmatched: 2. The CDR3 nucleotides are TGTGCCAGCAGCCCACAGGGGGAAAAACTGTTTTTT. It yields the protein CASSPQGEKLFF.

This chain connects TRBV27 to TRBJ1-2; TRBD1 matches at 9 bases. The CDR3 covers 12 residues. In germline, CDR1 is MNHEY, CDR2 SMNVEV (reference sequence). Losses at the gene ends were 8 bases for V and 8 bases for J; bases not matched to a gene: 6. CDR3: CASRGTGSGYTF. CDR3 coding DNA: TGTGCCAGCCGCGGGACAGGGAGCGGCTACACCTTC.

This clonotype was detected only once. Just one base apart from a much larger clone, this may be a read error. The chain carries TRBV7-9 and TRBJ1-1; 7 nucleotides match TRBD1. V lost 4 bases to trimming and J lost 4 bases; unmatched junction nucleotides: 6. CDR3 length equals 14 residues. Germline CDR1 SEHNR, CDR2 FQNEAQ (reference sequence). The DNA of the CDR3 is TGTGCCAGCAGCTCGGGACAGTGGATCACTGAAGCTTTCTTT. This sequence encodes CASSSGQWITEAFF. Drawing the rest from reference TRBV7-9 and TRBJ1-1, the complete variable domain is DTGVSQNPRHKITKRGQNVTFRCDPISEHNRLYWYRQTLGQGPEFLTYFQNEAQLEKSRLLSDRFSAERPKGSFSTLEIQRTEQGDSAMYLCASSSGQWITEAFFGQGTRLTVV.

There are many counts of this clonotype. V usage is TRBV20-1 and J usage is TRBJ2-1, with D possibly being TRBD2 (5 bases). The CDR3 runs to 12 residues. Looked up from germline, CDR1 is DFQATT and CDR2 is SNEGSKA (reference sequence). Deletions cut 2 bases from V and 7 bases from J, with 9 bases between. This CDR3 is CSARLRGNEQFF. As DNA, the CDR3 is TGCAGTGCTAGACTACGGGGAAATGAGCAGTTCTTC.

This clonotype has ten or more counts. The gene calls are TRBV6-2 or TRBV6-3 and TRBJ2-1; D uncertain. This CDR3 is built from 15 residues. V was trimmed by 0 bases and J by 6 bases, leaving 12 bases between them. Per the germline V gene, CDR1 is MNHEY and CDR2 is SVGEGT. This chain's CDR3 is CASSYSIRLANEQFF. The CDR3 coding sequence is TGTGCCAGCAGTTACTCGATCCGGCTCGCCAATGAGCAGTTCTTC.

This clonotype was detected many times. J is TRBJ2-1 and V is TRBV11-3; D might be TRBD2 (6 bases). Germline V CDR1 and CDR2: SGHNT, YENEEA. The CDR3 consists of 13 residues. Trimming took off 5 bases at V and 8 bases at J, with 13 bases between the two ends. CDR3 nucleotide sequence: TGTGCCAGCAGCCGGACTGGGGGGTATGAGCAGTTCTTC. Amino acids: CASSRTGGYEQFF.

This clonotype was found a few times. The chain carries TRBV7-9 and TRBJ2-7; TRBD1 might be the D (5 bases). Looked up from germline, CDR1 is SEHNR and CDR2 is FQNEAQ (reference sequence). V shed 1 base and J shed 2 bases, with 6 bases lying between them. This CDR3 has 13 residues. The CDR3 protein is CASSLEGPYEQYF. DNA for the CDR3: TGTGCCAGCAGCTTAGAGGGGCCCTACGAGCAGTACTTC.

The chain links TRBV28 to TRBJ1-4; a possible D gene is TRBD1 (5 bases). Per germline, CDR1 MDHEN and CDR2 SYDVKM. The CDR3 is 15 residues long. V was trimmed by 3 bases and J by 8 bases, leaving 16 bases between them. This chain's CDR3 is CASSFLETSGEKLFF. The CDR3 nucleotides read TGTGCCAGCAGTTTCCTGGAAACGTCAGGGGAAAAACTGTTTTTT.

This clonotype was detected only a few times. The rearrangement uses TRBV3-1 and TRBJ1-1; TRBD1 might be the D (6 bases). V dropped 3 bases and J dropped 4 bases, with 12 bases sitting between them. Germline-derived CDR1 and CDR2 are LGHDT and YNNKEL (reference sequence). This CDR3 comprises 14 residues. CDR3 region: CASSQIQGTTEAFF. DNA for the CDR3: TGTGCCAGCAGCCAGATACAGGGAACCACTGAAGCTTTCTTT.

V gene TRBV5-4 combines with J gene TRBJ1-6; no clear D. Trimming left V 2 bases short and J 7 bases short, with 16 bases between. The CDR3 contains 16 residues. Germline V gene lookup returns CDR1 SGHNT and CDR2 YYREEE (reference sequence). The DNA for the CDR3 is TGTGCCAGCAGCTTTCCGGGCCCCATGGGGAATTCACCCCTCCACTTT. It codes for CASSFPGPMGNSPLHF.

The table lists this clonotype with many counts. The V call is TRBV20-1, the J call TRBJ2-2; 10 nucleotides align to TRBD2. CDR1 DFQATT and CDR2 SNEGSKA come from the germline V gene (reference sequence). The CDR3 covers 15 residues. The V and J ends lost 2 bases and 2 bases, in that order; junction bases with no gene match: 2. Here the CDR3 DNA reads TGCAGTGCTAGATTAGCGGGGGGAAACACCGGGGAGCTGTTTTTT. It encodes CSARLAGGNTGELFF.

This rearrangement joins TRBV6-6 to TRBJ2-1, with 8 positions matching TRBD2. The V gene's germline CDR1 is MNHNY and CDR2 SVGAGI (reference sequence). The CDR3 has 14 amino acids. J gave up 0 bases and V 9 bases, and 4 bases lay outside the gene matches. In DNA form, the CDR3 reads TGTGCCAGTAGCGGGGCGAGCTCCTACAATGAGCAGTTCTTC. Residues: CASSGASSYNEQFF.

This clonotype was counted a few times. The chain employs TRBV5-1 and TRBJ2-1; 8 bases agree with TRBD1. The CDR3 has 14 residues. Germline values: CDR1 SGHRS, CDR2 YFSETQ. V gave up 4 bases and J gave up 5 bases; unmatched junction bases: 5. CDR3 nucleotide sequence: TGCGCCAGCAGCCCCGACAGGGGTAACAATGAGCAGTTCTTC. Amino acids: CASSPDRGNNEQFF.

This clonotype was seen at least ten times. The chain employs TRBV12-3 or TRBV12-4 and TRBJ2-7; no definite D call. The V and J ends lost 1 base and 3 bases respectively, with 7 bases between them. The CDR3 is made up of 13 amino acids. CDR3 coding DNA: TGTGCCAGCAGTTTAGGCAGGAACTACGAGCAGTACTTC. This codes for CASSLGRNYEQYF.

This clonotype was counted between two and nine times. This chain links TRBV7-2 with TRBJ2-7; the match to TRBD1 covers 9 bases. Germline CDR1 reads SGHTA; CDR2 reads FQGNSA. After removal of 1 base from V and 2 bases from J, the junction contained 9 bases not matched to a gene. The CDR3 is made up of 17 amino acids. The CDR3 region is CASSLGPSGTGPYEQYF. The CDR3 bases are TGTGCCAGCAGCTTAGGGCCGTCGGGGACAGGGCCCTACGAGCAGTACTTC.

This rearrangement joins TRBV28 to TRBJ1-4; D may be TRBD1 (5 bases). The CDR3 spans 14 residues. With 3 bases removed from V and 7 bases from J, the gap between germline ends came to 12 bases. CDR1 is MDHEN and CDR2 is SYDVKM in the germline V gene. CDR3 DNA sequence: TGTGCCAGCAGTTTCCTCGACAGACGTGAAAAACTGTTTTTT. It codes for CASSFLDRREKLFF.

A few counts support this clonotype. V gene TRBV11-1 combines with J gene TRBJ2-2, with D possibly TRBD2 on 5 matching bases. The CDR3 is 15 residues long. V was pared by 0 bases and J by 5 bases, with 10 bases between. Looked up from germline, CDR1 is SGHAT and CDR2 is FQDESV (reference sequence). This CDR3 reads CASSLARTGTGELFF. Here the CDR3 DNA reads TGTGCCAGCAGCTTAGCCAGGACGGGGACCGGGGAGCTGTTTTTT.

The V and J genes are TRBV11-2 and TRBJ1-5; D is unclear. The germline V gene encodes CDR1 SGHAT and CDR2 FQNNGV. Trimming removed 0 bases at V and 2 bases at J, with 8 bases between. The CDR3 consists of 15 residues. The CDR3 bases are TGTGCCAGCAGCTTAGACCCCAGCGGCAATCAGCCCCAGCATTTT. Residues: CASSLDPSGNQPQHF.

This clonotype was seen a few times. The V and J genes are TRBV27 and TRBJ1-6; perhaps TRBD1 as D (5 bases). The CDR3 totals 15 residues. V lost 3 bases to trimming and J lost 5 bases, with 11 bases between them. CDR1 is MNHEY, CDR2 SMNVEV, per germline (reference sequence). The CDR3 DNA reads TGTGCCAGCAGTTTCGCAGGGTTTGATAATTCACCCCTCCACTTT. Protein sequence: CASSFAGFDNSPLHF.